This T cell receptor (beta chain) stems from a study of T cells in Graves' hyperthyroidism and ophthalmopathy. Findings of the study overall: Within blood appeared most thyroid clonotypes that had expanded above 0.001. Ophthalmopathy was told apart from stable hyperthyroidism by a 13 V-J model.

A remark on this clonotype: The antigen is undetermined.

RNA transcripts served as the template for amplifying TCR beta CDR3 regions. An initial round of RT-PCR targeting the TCR CDR3 relied on the HTBI primer set. MiXCR was run by TCRdb on the multiplex PCR reads, yielding one entry per CDR3 protein. The table has about 610,000 distinct CDR3 sequences, roughly 15% seen once. Per germline, CDR1 SGHAT and CDR2 FQNNGV. CDR3 size: 15 residues. V was pared by 5 bases and J by 2 bases, with 16 bases between. In the ophthalmopathy cohort, Clinical Activity Score was at least 3, NOSPECS grade at least 4, and duration under 3 months. Uncontrolled infection, other autoimmune disease, pregnancy or lactation led to exclusion.

The gene calls are TRBV11-2 and TRBJ2-7, with D perhaps matching TRBD2 (5 bases). Sample: blood. The TCR originated in a woman aged 40 to 50 with Graves' ophthalmopathy. CDR3 sequence reads: CASSNGVGVAYEQYF. CDR3 sequence (DNA): TGTGCCAGCAGCAACGGGGTGGGAGTGGCCTACGAGCAGTACTTC.